This TCR beta chain was recovered during a study of metastatic and nonmetastatic thyroid tumors. For the study at large: Across peripheral blood and tumor or nodule tissue samples taken from malignant and benign thyroid patients, the repertoires were compared with one another.

In the study's own analysis: The authors used CDR3 differences across clinicopathological groups to build a distant-metastasis classifier for papillary thyroid cancer. TCRdb reprocessed the PCR reads via MiXCR. None of the V and J calls come from the authors' own analysis; TCRdb made them. The table lists about 89,000 clones, about 12% of them singletons. No patient received treatment before thyroid surgery. General observations from the study: A significant increase in TCR beta diversity was reportedly seen in malignant thyroid tumors relative to benign nodules, in blood and tumor.

This CDR3 is 15 amino acids long. Germline values: CDR1 SGHTA, CDR2 FQGNSA. The J segment lost 1 base and the V segment lost 1 base, leaving 2 bases of the junction unmatched. With respect to this clone: The antigen remains unidentified. The CDR3 does not close with the conserved phenylalanine or tryptophan, likely indicating a read error.

The V and J genes are TRBV7-2 and TRBJ2-7; 9 bases map to TRBD2. The specimen sequenced was tumor tissue. The receptor was derived from a female donor with papillary thyroid cancer or a benign thyroid nodule (not recorded which). Some clones in this sample may be carry-over from other donors' samples. The CDR3: CASSLGLAGSYEQYL. CDR3 sequence (DNA): TGTGCCAGCAGCTTAGGGCTAGCGGGATCCTACGAGCAGTACCTC.